The source of this TCR beta chain is a study of T cells in Graves' hyperthyroidism and ophthalmopathy. As for this clonotype: A much larger clonotype is one base distant, so this may be a read error.

The investigators amplified TCR beta CDR3 regions from RNA transcripts. The study used the HTBI primer set for a first-round RT-PCR of the TCR CDR3. A single record per CDR3 protein comes from TCRdb applying MiXCR to the multiplex PCR reads. Here the sample spans about 690,000 distinct CDR3 sequences, around 16% being singletons. CDR3 length equals 15 residues. From germline, CDR1 is SGHAT and CDR2 FQNNGV. This TCR derives from a man in his fifties with Graves' hyperthyroidism. Sequenced material: blood. The rearrangement links TRBV11-2 to TRBJ2-7; possible D gene TRBD2, 6 bases. Here the CDR3 reads CASSLGAGFSCEQYF. The DNA of the CDR3 is TGTGCCAGCAGCTTAGGCGCGGGGTTCTCCTGCGAGCAGTACTTC. Together with reference TRBV11-2 and TRBJ2-7, the CDR3 gives the full variable domain: EAGVAQSPRYKIIEKRQSVAFWCNPISGHATLYWYQQILGQGPKLLIQFQNNGVVDDSQLPKDRFSAERLKGVDSTLKIQPAKLEDSAVYLCASSLGAGFSCEQYFGPGTRLTVT.